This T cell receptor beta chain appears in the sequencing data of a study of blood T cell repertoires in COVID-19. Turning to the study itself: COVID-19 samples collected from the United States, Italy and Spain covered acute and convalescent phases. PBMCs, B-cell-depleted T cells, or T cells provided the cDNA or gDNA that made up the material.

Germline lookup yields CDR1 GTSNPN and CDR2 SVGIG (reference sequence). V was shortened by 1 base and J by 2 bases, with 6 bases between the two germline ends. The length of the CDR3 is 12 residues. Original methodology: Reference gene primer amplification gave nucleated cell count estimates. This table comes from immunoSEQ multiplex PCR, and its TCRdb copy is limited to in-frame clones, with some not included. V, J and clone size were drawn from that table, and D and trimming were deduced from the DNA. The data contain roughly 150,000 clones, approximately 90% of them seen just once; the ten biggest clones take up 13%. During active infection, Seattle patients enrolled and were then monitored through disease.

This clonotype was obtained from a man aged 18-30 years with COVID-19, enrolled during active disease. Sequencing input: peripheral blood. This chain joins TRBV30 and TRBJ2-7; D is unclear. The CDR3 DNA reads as TGTGCCTGGAGTGGATACACCTACGAGCAGTACTTC. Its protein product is CAWSGYTYEQYF.